The source of this TCR beta chain is a study of T cells in localized non-small cell lung cancer. Libraries were prepared by immunoSEQ multiplex PCR; TCRdb keeps only in-frame clonotypes and omits some of them. The sample holds some 5,600 clones, around 60% seen once. The CDR3 covers 14 residues. Germline V CDR1 and CDR2: MDHEN, SYDVKM. V was clipped by 2 bases and J by 0 bases, with 8 bases between them. Findings of the study overall: Among blood samples, higher T cell density accompanied longer overall survival.

As to this clone: Its antigen is unidentified.

Specimen: lymph node tissue, collected before any cancer treatment. This sequence originates from a male donor aged 60 or over with stage I squamous cell lung carcinoma. V gene TRBV28 combines with J gene TRBJ2-7; D is possibly TRBD2 (5 bases). The DNA for the CDR3 is TGTGCCAGCAGTTTAGAGGGAGACTCCTACGAGCAGTACTTC. Protein sequence: CASSLEGDSYEQYF.